Listed below are T cell receptor beta chains from one sample, sequenced in a study of response to subunit inactivated influenza vaccine. MiXCR, applied by TCRdb to the RT-PCR reads, yields one record per CDR3 protein. The table lists 700,000 to 800,000 distinct CDR3 sequences, about 18% of them singletons. The material sequenced was PBMCs from blood, taken roughly 5 days after vaccination. These receptors were collected from a man over 45 who received an inactivated influenza vaccine. The CDR3 runs from the conserved cysteine through the conserved F or W. A D gene is named only where the DNA matches it firmly. Only part of the rows carry a size: once, few, many, or a class if the clone is expanded.

V,D,J,size,CDR3,DNA
TRBV5-1,TRBD1,TRBJ2-2,many,CASRPGTANTGELFF,TGTGCCAGCAGGCCCGGGACAGCGAACACCGGGGAGCTGTTTTTT
TRBV24-1,NA,TRBJ1-5,NA,CATSDLGQNQPQHF,TGTGCCACCAGTGATTTGGGCCAGAATCAGCCCCAGCATTTT
TRBV20-1,TRBD1,TRBJ2-7,NA,CSAGTGITYEQYF,TGCAGTGCAGGGACAGGGATTACCTACGAGCAGTACTTC
TRBV4-1,NA,TRBJ1-2,few,CASSSWEKNYGYTF,TGCGCCAGCAGCTCCTGGGAGAAGAACTATGGCTACACCTTC
TRBV6-6,NA,TRBJ1-1,many,CASMLRESEAFF,TGTGCCAGCATGTTGCGGGAATCTGAAGCTTTCTTT
TRBV5-5,TRBD1,TRBJ1-1,few,CASSPDRGVVTEAFF,TGTGCCAGCAGCCCGGACAGGGGGGTAGTTACTGAAGCTTTCTTT
TRBV7-9,NA,TRBJ2-2,few,CASSRTGTTGELFF,TGTGCCAGCAGCCGTACAGGGACCACCGGGGAGCTGTTTTTT
TRBV14,NA,TRBJ2-2,NA,CASSQGLGGELFF,TGTGCCAGCAGCCAGGGACTCGGCGGGGAGCTGTTTTTT
TRBV12-3/TRBV12-4,TRBD1,TRBJ2-7,many,CASSLVGQGGEQYF,TGTGCCAGCAGTTTAGTGGGACAGGGGGGCGAGCAGTACTTC
TRBV20-1,NA,TRBJ2-2,few,CSARDRAPNTGELFF,TGCAGTGCTAGAGATAGAGCCCCAAACACCGGGGAGCTGTTTTTT
TRBV5-6,NA,TRBJ2-1,few,CASSHPTGGEQFF,TGTGCCAGCAGCCACCCCACTGGAGGCGAGCAGTTCTTC
TRBV7-2,NA,TRBJ1-2,few,CASSFSGAMYGYTF,TGTGCCAGCAGCTTTAGTGGGGCTATGTATGGCTACACCTTC
TRBV29-1,NA,TRBJ2-7,few,CSASGHGRPYEQYF,TGCAGCGCGAGCGGACACGGTCGTCCCTACGAGCAGTACTTC
TRBV7-2,TRBD2,TRBJ2-3,NA,CASSLQRGVTDTQYF,TGTGCCAGCAGTCTACAGCGGGGGGTCACAGATACGCAGTATTTT
TRBV11-2,NA,TRBJ2-3,NA,CASSTHRADTQYF,TGTGCCAGCAGCACACACAGGGCAGATACGCAGTATTTT
TRBV5-1,TRBD2,TRBJ2-1,NA,CASSLGTSGLVGEQFF,TGCGCCAGCAGCTTGGGGACTAGCGGGTTGGTGGGTGAGCAGTTCTTC
TRBV28,TRBD2,TRBJ2-7,few,CASSQPGSGRYEQYF,TGTGCCAGCAGTCAGCCTGGTAGCGGGAGGTACGAGCAGTACTTC
TRBV7-2,NA,TRBJ2-7,many,CASREGVYEQYF,TGTGCCAGCAGGGAAGGAGTATACGAGCAGTACTTC
TRBV11-1,TRBD2,TRBJ2-7,NA,CASSPGLAGFYEQYF,TGTGCCAGCAGCCCCGGACTAGCGGGATTCTACGAGCAGTACTTC
TRBV5-6,NA,TRBJ2-3,NA,CASSLSLRIATDTQYF,TGTGCCAGCAGCTTGTCATTGAGAATAGCAACAGATACGCAGTATTTT
TRBV20-1,NA,TRBJ1-2,few,CSYLAAGGTTNYGYTF,TGCAGTTACCTAGCGGCAGGCGGAACAACTAACTATGGCTACACCTTC
TRBV7-9,NA,TRBJ2-7,NA,CASSLGGFLYF,TGTGCCAGCAGCTTAGGCGGGTTTCTCTACTTC
TRBV4-2,NA,TRBJ2-5,NA,CASSQEVAKNQETQYF,TGTGCCAGCAGCCAAGAAGTAGCGAAAAACCAAGAGACCCAGTACTTC
TRBV30,NA,TRBJ2-3,NA,CAWSQAGPTQYF,TGTGCCTGGAGTCAGGCGGGACCTACGCAGTATTTT
TRBV29-1,NA,TRBJ1-1,many,CSARFNTEAFF,TGCAGCGCCCGCTTTAACACTGAAGCTTTCTTT
TRBV25-1,NA,TRBJ2-3,many,CASSDRLGVSGSTDTQYF,TGTGCCAGCAGTGATCGCTTAGGGGTGTCGGGAAGCACAGATACGCAGTATTTT
TRBV4-1,NA,TRBJ1-3,NA,CASSQPGRDSGNTIYF,TGCGCCAGCAGCCAGCCGGGACGGGACTCTGGAAACACCATATATTTT
TRBV14,TRBD2,TRBJ2-5,NA,CASSPWTSGLIETQYF,TGTGCCAGCAGCCCTTGGACTAGCGGGTTGATTGAGACCCAGTACTTC
TRBV5-1,NA,TRBJ2-5,NA,CASSEFGLAGETQYF,TGCGCCAGCAGTGAATTCGGGCTAGCCGGCGAGACCCAGTACTTC
TRBV14,TRBD1,TRBJ1-1,few,CASSHPGQFPNTEAFF,TGTGCCAGCAGCCACCCGGGACAGTTCCCGAACACTGAAGCTTTCTTT
TRBV4-1,TRBD1,TRBJ1-1,few,CASSQGQGGDTEAFF,TGCGCCAGCAGCCAGGGACAGGGGGGAGACACTGAAGCTTTCTTT
TRBV12-3/TRBV12-4,TRBD1,TRBJ2-3,NA,CASSLVGQGAGTDTQYF,TGTGCCAGCAGTTTAGTGGGACAGGGGGCAGGGACAGATACGCAGTATTTT
TRBV14,TRBD2,TRBJ2-5,NA,CASSLPDGSGRRQETQYF,TGTGCCAGCAGCCTCCCCGACGGTAGCGGGAGAAGACAAGAGACCCAGTACTTC
TRBV12-3/TRBV12-4,NA,TRBJ2-1,NA,CASRSHRGGNEQFF,TGTGCCAGCAGATCCCACAGGGGGGGCAATGAGCAGTTCTTC
TRBV7-8,NA,TRBJ2-4,NA,CASSPSTGRSNIQYF,TGTGCCAGCAGCCCGTCGACGGGCAGATCAAACATTCAGTACTTC
TRBV6-1,NA,TRBJ2-7,few,CASSSTGTPTYEQYF,TGTGCCAGCAGTAGTACCGGGACACCCACCTACGAGCAGTACTTC
TRBV24-1,NA,TRBJ1-2,many,CATSDRGYGYTF,TGTGCCACCAGTGACAGGGGCTATGGCTACACCTTC
TRBV7-2,TRBD2,TRBJ2-3,NA,CASSISGLGDTQYF,TGTGCCAGCAGCATCTCGGGACTAGGGGATACGCAGTATTTT
TRBV20-1,NA,TRBJ2-1,few,CSALNWGRNEQFF,TGCAGCGCTCTAAATTGGGGTCGGAATGAGCAGTTCTTC
TRBV9,NA,TRBJ2-3,NA,CASSVAPGEDTQYF,TGTGCCAGCAGCGTAGCCCCAGGGGAAGATACGCAGTATTTT
TRBV12-3/TRBV12-4,NA,TRBJ1-2,few,CATTGNYGYTF,TGTGCCACCACAGGGAACTATGGCTACACCTTC
TRBV20-1,NA,TRBJ2-6,few,CSARADFLSGANVLTF,TGCAGTGCTAGAGCCGACTTCCTCTCTGGGGCCAACGTCCTGACTTTC
TRBV20-1,TRBD2,TRBJ2-1,few,CSAPGLGSYNEQFF,TGCAGTGCCCCTGGACTAGGCTCCTACAATGAGCAGTTCTTC
TRBV29-1,NA,TRBJ1-5,few,CSVVPDRPFQPQHF,TGCAGCGTTGTTCCGGACCGTCCGTTTCAGCCCCAGCATTTT
TRBV5-1,TRBD2,TRBJ2-1,few,CASSLSLAEPGDEQFF,TGCGCCAGCAGCTTGAGCCTAGCGGAACCTGGGGATGAGCAGTTCTTC
TRBV7-9,TRBD2,TRBJ2-1,few,CASRSLSGRASNEQFF,TGTGCCAGCAGGTCCCTTAGCGGGAGGGCCTCCAATGAGCAGTTCTTC
TRBV11-1,TRBD1,TRBJ2-7,few,CASMRFLGRQGRLYEQYF,TGTGCCAGCATGAGGTTTTTGGGGAGACAGGGACGACTTTACGAGCAGTACTTC
TRBV12-3/TRBV12-4,NA,TRBJ1-4,many,CASSFGDNEKLFF,TGTGCCAGCAGTTTCGGGGATAATGAAAAACTGTTTTTT
TRBV5-6,TRBD1,TRBJ1-1,NA,CASSLGAGGGEAFF,TGTGCCAGCAGCTTGGGGGCAGGGGGCGGTGAAGCTTTCTTT
TRBV5-1,TRBD1,TRBJ2-5,few,CASRGQPQETQYF,TGCGCCAGCAGGGGACAGCCACAAGAGACCCAGTACTTC
TRBV11-1,TRBD2,TRBJ2-5,few,CASSSRTSGQETQYF,TGTGCCAGCAGCTCCCGGACTAGCGGACAAGAGACCCAGTACTTC
TRBV20-1,NA,TRBJ1-1,NA,CSARSSVTEAFF,TGCAGTGCTAGATCCAGCGTCACTGAAGCTTTCTTT
TRBV12-3/TRBV12-4,NA,TRBJ1-2,NA,CASRSVEQQNYGYTF,TGTGCCAGCAGGTCGGTCGAACAACAGAACTATGGCTACACCTTC
TRBV5-1,NA,TRBJ2-1,NA,CASSLQRGGEQFF,TGCGCCAGCAGCTTGCAAAGGGGTGGTGAGCAGTTCTTC
TRBV3-1,NA,TRBJ2-3,NA,CASSQDLGTPTDTQYF,TGCGCCAGCAGCCAAGATCTCGGGACTCCGACAGATACGCAGTATTTT
TRBV27,NA,TRBJ2-5,many,CASSSTRVSETQYF,TGTGCCAGCAGTTCAACAAGGGTGTCAGAGACCCAGTACTTC
TRBV12-3/TRBV12-4,NA,TRBJ2-5,few,CASSRREGQETQYF,TGTGCCAGCAGTCGCCGTGAGGGCCAAGAGACCCAGTACTTC